The sequence of this T cell receptor (beta chain) was determined in a study of T cells in Graves' hyperthyroidism and ophthalmopathy. Study at large: Prior to any treatment, at the point of initial diagnosis, peripheral blood was collected.

There were TCR beta CDR3 regions amplified from RNA transcripts. Initially, a first-round RT-PCR of the TCR CDR3 employed the HTBI primer set. TCRdb re-called the multiplex PCR reads through MiXCR, storing one row per CDR3 protein. The sample carries 340,000 or so distinct CDR3 sequences, roughly 18% recorded once. The CDR3 consists of 13 residues. V dropped 1 base and J dropped 9 bases, with 11 bases sitting between them. From germline, CDR1 is SNHLY and CDR2 FYNNEI. Regarding the study as a whole: Before onset, by a median of approximately 6.8 months, the model predicted ophthalmopathy. Blood shared most expanded thyroid clonotypes above 0.001.

In its sample, this clonotype was seen many times. The target antigen is unknown. PBMCs were sourced from roughly 9.7 ml fresh peripheral blood. The chain is built from TRBV2 and TRBJ2-3; D is perhaps TRBD2 (5 bases). Sequenced material: blood. This clonotype was sampled from a woman aged 45-65 years with Graves' hyperthyroidism. CDR3 bases: TGTGCCAGCAGTGAAGAGTCACTAGAGACGCAGTATTTT. It codes for CASSEESLETQYF.